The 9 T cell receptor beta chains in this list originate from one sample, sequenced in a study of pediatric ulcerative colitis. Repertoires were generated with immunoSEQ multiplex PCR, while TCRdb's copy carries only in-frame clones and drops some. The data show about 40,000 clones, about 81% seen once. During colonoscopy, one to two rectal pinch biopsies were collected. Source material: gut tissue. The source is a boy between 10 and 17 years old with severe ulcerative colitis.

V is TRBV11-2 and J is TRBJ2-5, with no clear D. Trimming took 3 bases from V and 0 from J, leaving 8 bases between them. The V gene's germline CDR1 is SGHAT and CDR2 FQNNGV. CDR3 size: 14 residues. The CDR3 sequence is CASSFKDHQETQYF. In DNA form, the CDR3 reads TGTGCCAGCAGCTTCAAAGATCACCAAGAGACCCAGTACTTC. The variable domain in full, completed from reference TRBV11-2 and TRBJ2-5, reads EAGVAQSPRYKIIEKRQSVAFWCNPISGHATLYWYQQILGQGPKLLIQFQNNGVVDDSQLPKDRFSAERLKGVDSTLKIQPAKLEDSAVYLCASSFKDHQETQYFGPGTRLLVL.

CDR3 region: CASSLVSGNTIYF. The CDR3 DNA sequence: TGTGCCAGCAGCTTAGTATCCGGAAACACCATATATTTT. The chain carries TRBV11-2 and TRBJ1-3; D ambiguous. The germline V gene has CDR1 SGHAT and CDR2 FQNNGV. Trimming removed 1 base from V and 4 bases from J, with 5 bases in between. CDR3 size: 13 residues.

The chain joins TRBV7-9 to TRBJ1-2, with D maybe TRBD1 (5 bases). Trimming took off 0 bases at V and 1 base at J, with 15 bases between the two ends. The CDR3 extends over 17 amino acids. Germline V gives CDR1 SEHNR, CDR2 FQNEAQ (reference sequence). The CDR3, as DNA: TGTGCCAGCAGCTTAGCGTCTCGGACACTTCATAACTATGGCTACACCTTC. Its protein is CASSLASRTLHNYGYTF.

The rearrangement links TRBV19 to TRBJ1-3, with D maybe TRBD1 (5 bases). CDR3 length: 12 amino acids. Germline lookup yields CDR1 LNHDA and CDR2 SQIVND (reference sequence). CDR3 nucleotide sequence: TGTGTCCCGGCACAGGACCTAAACACCATATATTTT. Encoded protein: CVPAQDLNTIYF.

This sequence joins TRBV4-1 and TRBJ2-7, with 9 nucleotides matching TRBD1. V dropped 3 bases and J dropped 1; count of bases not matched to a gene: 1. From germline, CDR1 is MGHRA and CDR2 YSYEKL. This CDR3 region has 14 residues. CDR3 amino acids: CASSHGQGSYEQYF. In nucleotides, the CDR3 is TGCGCCAGCAGCCATGGACAGGGGTCCTACGAGCAGTACTTC.

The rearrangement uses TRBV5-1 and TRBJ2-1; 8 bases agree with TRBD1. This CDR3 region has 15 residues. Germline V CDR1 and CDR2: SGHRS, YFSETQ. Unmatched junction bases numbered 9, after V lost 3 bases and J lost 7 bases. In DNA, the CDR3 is TGCGCCAGCAGCTCGACAGGGGATGACGGGAATGAGCAGTTCTTC. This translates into CASSSTGDDGNEQFF.

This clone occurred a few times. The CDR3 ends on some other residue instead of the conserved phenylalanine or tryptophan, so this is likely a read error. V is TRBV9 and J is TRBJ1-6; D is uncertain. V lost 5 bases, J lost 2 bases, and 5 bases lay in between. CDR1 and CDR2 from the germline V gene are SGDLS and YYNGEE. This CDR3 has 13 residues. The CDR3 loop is CASSEAYNSPLHL. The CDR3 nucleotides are TGTGCCAGCAGTGAAGCCTATAATTCACCCCTCCACCTT.

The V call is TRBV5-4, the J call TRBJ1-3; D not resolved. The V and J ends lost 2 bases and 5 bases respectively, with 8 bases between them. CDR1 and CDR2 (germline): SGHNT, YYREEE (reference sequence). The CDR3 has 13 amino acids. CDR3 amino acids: CASSFAGRNTIYF. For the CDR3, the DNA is TGTGCCAGCAGCTTTGCAGGCCGAAACACCATATATTTT.

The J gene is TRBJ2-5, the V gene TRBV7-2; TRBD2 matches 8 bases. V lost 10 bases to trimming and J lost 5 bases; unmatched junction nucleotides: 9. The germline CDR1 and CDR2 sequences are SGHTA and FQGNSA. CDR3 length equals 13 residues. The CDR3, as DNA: TGTGCCACGGGACTAGAAGCCTGGGAGACCCAGTACTTC. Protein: CATGLEAWETQYF.